This T cell receptor beta chain was found in a study of blood T cell repertoires in COVID-19. Whole-study context: COVID-19 samples from acute and convalescent phases originated in the United States, Italy and Spain. PBMCs, B-cell-depleted T cells, or T cells provided the cDNA or gDNA that made up the material.

Per the original methods: Amplification of reference gene primers was used by the study to estimate nucleated cell counts. TCRdb keeps only in-frame clones here, not all; method: immunoSEQ multiplex PCR. Clone size and V and J calls were adopted from that table, with D and trimming inferred from the DNA. Among almost 55,000 clones listed, around 86% were seen once. The CDR3 is 16 residues long. The junction had 10 bases not matched to a gene; V was cut back by 3 bases and J by 6 bases. The V gene's germline CDR1 is SGHRS and CDR2 YFSETQ. The TCR sequence derives from a man aged 50-60 years with active COVID-19. The chain carries TRBV5-1 and TRBJ1-4, with TRBD1 matching 8 bases. Source material: peripheral blood. CDR3 loop: CASSWGRGQVHEKLFF. CDR3 DNA sequence: TGCGCCAGCAGCTGGGGCCGGGGACAGGTCCATGAAAAACTGTTTTTT.